This record looks at one T cell receptor beta chain sequence and its context. Its antigen is unknown. It was with 60 Vbeta and 13 Jbeta primers that the PCR ran. The table came from immunoSEQ multiplex PCR; TCRdb's copy has only in-frame clones and leaves some out. This sample's clone table lists fewer than 150,000 clones. The data originate from a study of cytomegalovirus exposure and HLA in healthy donors. Findings of the study overall: A previous analysis found most TCR beta V segments productive roughly 87% or roughly 30% of the time. In a later analysis, the majority of CMV-associated beta chains seemingly showed HLA restriction. For TCR beta chains, V- and J-gene trimming was later linked to a missense DCLRE1C variant.

V was trimmed by 7 bases and J by 6 bases, leaving 15 bases between them. CDR1 is MNHEY and CDR2 is SVGAGI in the germline V gene. CDR3 size: 14 residues. Sequenced input: PBMCs. V is TRBV6-5 and J is TRBJ1-4, with D perhaps TRBD1 (5 bases). The origin of this receptor is a man aged 40-55 years in good health and CMV-seronegative. In nucleotides, the CDR3 is TGTGCCAGCACGGGGGGTGGTTCTGATGAAAAACTGTTTTTT. Residues: CASTGGGSDEKLFF.